These 12 T cell receptor beta chains originate from one sample sequenced in a study of blood T cells in healthy people across ages. A second PCR, run for roughly 6 to 11 cycles, used a sample-barcoded 5' primer plus a J-beta primer mix. One entry per CDR3 protein, called by TCRdb with MiXCR from the 5' RACE reads. Here the sample spans about 810,000 distinct CDR3 sequences, around 36% being singletons. Material: blood. The receptors were sampled from a young man in good health.

This clonotype was picked up a small number of times. This sequence joins TRBV5-1 and TRBJ1-1; unclear D gene. CDR3 length: 13 amino acids. V was trimmed by 6 bases and J by 4 bases, leaving 13 bases between them. The V gene's germline CDR1 is SGHRS and CDR2 YFSETQ. Here the CDR3 DNA reads TGCGCCAGCACTTCGTCGGAGACCACTGAAGCTTTCTTT. Its translation is CASTSSETTEAFF.

To note about this clonotype: A single base separates this from a much larger clone, so it may be a read error. The chain employs TRBV7-2 and TRBJ2-3; D call uncertain. Germline CDR1 SGHTA, CDR2 FQGNSA. CDR3 length: 14 residues. Trimming cost V 5 bases and J 2 bases, with 11 bases left between them. This CDR3 reads CASSAQYHTDTQYF. The CDR3 nucleotides are TGTGCCAGCAGCGCCCAGTACCACACAGATACGCAGTATTTT.

V gene TRBV4-2 combines with J gene TRBJ2-5; 7 nucleotides agree with TRBD1. V trimming: 1 base; J trimming: 11 bases; junction bases outside the gene matches: 13. Germline values: CDR1 LGHNA, CDR2 YNFKEQ. CDR3 length: 15 residues. The CDR3 DNA sequence: TGTGCCAGCAGCCAAGTGGCACAGGGGAGCAATGAGCAGTACTTC. Its protein product is CASSQVAQGSNEQYF.

This clonotype was seen a handful of times. The V and J genes are TRBV5-1 and TRBJ2-6; D tentatively reads TRBD1 or TRBD2 (5 bases each). Germline CDR1 SGHRS, CDR2 YFSETQ. Trimming stripped 1 base from V and 0 bases from J, with 8 bases between. The CDR3 runs to 16 residues. DNA for the CDR3: TGCGCCAGCAGCTTGATGGGACCCTCTGGGGCCAACGTCCTGACTTTC. Translating it yields CASSLMGPSGANVLTF.

This clonotype was counted at least ten times. The V gene is TRBV5-1, the J gene TRBJ2-5, with TRBD1 identical over 7 bases. Germline CDR1 SGHRS, CDR2 YFSETQ. The CDR3 is made up of 14 amino acids. V gave up 2 bases and J gave up 3 bases; unmatched junction bases: 4. The CDR3 reads CASSFPGQKETQYF. The CDR3 nucleotides read TGCGCCAGCAGCTTTCCGGGACAGAAAGAGACCCAGTACTTC.

The chain joins TRBV7-2 to TRBJ2-1, with a weak D call TRBD1 (6 bases). Germline assignment: CDR1 SGHTA and CDR2 FQGNSA. CDR3 size: 16 residues. Trimming stripped 1 base from V and 3 bases from J, with 13 bases between. CDR3 in amino acids: CASSLGSRGSYNEQFF. The CDR3 DNA reads as TGTGCCAGCAGCTTAGGGTCCAGGGGAAGCTACAATGAGCAGTTCTTC.

The chain joins TRBV6-1 to TRBJ2-7; 10 nucleotides match TRBD1. Germline V lookup: CDR1 MNHNS, CDR2 SASEGT. V shed 6 bases, J shed 2 bases, and the junction held 1 base outside the gene matches. CDR3 length: 13 residues. Here the CDR3 reads CASRGTGAYEQYF. The CDR3 region has the DNA TGTGCCAGCAGAGGGACAGGGGCCTACGAGCAGTACTTC.

This chain connects TRBV5-1 to TRBJ2-3; 8 nucleotides match TRBD2. The CDR3 has 15 residues. Trimming took 1 base from V and 6 from J; bases not matched to a gene: 7. Germline values: CDR1 SGHRS, CDR2 YFSETQ. The CDR3 sequence: CASSLNSGEIDTQYF. The CDR3 DNA reads as TGCGCCAGCAGCTTGAATAGCGGGGAGATTGATACGCAGTATTTT.

The J gene is TRBJ1-5, the V gene TRBV12-3 or TRBV12-4; no definite D call. The length of the CDR3 is 14 residues. Trimming removed 6 bases from V and 2 bases from J, with 11 bases in between. The CDR3 is CASSPTAGNQPQHF. The CDR3, as DNA: TGTGCCAGCAGCCCCACCGCGGGCAATCAGCCCCAGCATTTT.

This clonotype came up a few times. The rearrangement joins TRBV9 to TRBJ1-1; no clear D gene. Trimming stripped 2 bases from V and 0 bases from J, with 8 bases between. The CDR3 has 14 amino acids. The V gene's germline CDR1 is SGDLS and CDR2 YYNGEE. CDR3 DNA sequence: TGTGCCAGCAGCGTCGGGGAGCTGAACACTGAAGCTTTCTTT. This translates into CASSVGELNTEAFF. Together with reference TRBV9 and TRBJ1-1, the CDR3 gives the full variable domain: DSGVTQTPKHLITATGQRVTLRCSPRSGDLSVYWYQQSLDQGLQFLIQYYNGEERAKGNILERFSAQQFPDLHSELNLSSLELGDSALYFCASSVGELNTEAFFGQGTRLTVV.

Of note for this clonotype: At one end, the junction sequence differs from germline, possibly due to a read error. The chain uses TRBV4-3 and TRBJ1-6; no clear D. The CDR3 length is 15 residues. Germline lookup yields CDR1 LGHNA and CDR2 YSLEER. The CDR3, as DNA: TGCGCCAGCAGCCCCCGGGCCGATATTAATTCACCCCCCCACTTT. It yields the protein CASSPRADINSPPHF.

The gene calls are TRBV3-1 and TRBJ1-1; weak D call: TRBD1 (5 bases). Germline V gene sequence: CDR1 LGHDT, CDR2 YNNKEL (reference sequence). The V end lost 3 bases, the J end lost 1 base, and 9 bases lay between the germline ends. CDR3 size: 14 residues. This CDR3 reads CASSHVQGNTEAFF. CDR3 coding DNA: TGTGCCAGCAGCCACGTGCAGGGGAACACTGAAGCTTTCTTT.